Below are 32 T cell receptor beta chains sequenced from a single sample in a study of cytomegalovirus exposure and HLA in healthy donors. The repertoire was sequenced with immunoSEQ multiplex PCR; TCRdb's copy has only in-frame clones and lacks some. In the table there are approximately 180,000 clones, roughly nine tenths of which are singletons. Sequencing was carried out using PBMCs. These receptors came from a man younger than 35 in good health and CMV-seropositive.

This clone was observed a single time. The chain joins TRBV19 to TRBJ1-4, with 9 bases lining up with TRBD1. Germline CDR1 LNHDA, CDR2 SQIVND (reference sequence). The CDR3 runs to 13 residues. V shed 6 bases, J shed 8 bases, and the junction held 4 bases outside the gene matches. The CDR3 nucleotides read TGTGCCAGTAGGTTGGGACAGGGCGAAAAACTGTTTTTT. Residues: CASRLGQGEKLFF.

The chain links TRBV10-3 to TRBJ2-3; D is undetermined. The CDR3 is made up of 15 amino acids. The germline V gene encodes CDR1 ENHRY and CDR2 SYGVKD. The V end lost 6 bases, the J end lost 2 bases, and 15 bases lay between the germline ends. The CDR3 bases are TGTGCCATCAGGGCAGCTAGATGGTACACAGATACGCAGTATTTT. Protein: CAIRAARWYTDTQYF.

The chain links TRBV5-1 to TRBJ2-1; TRBD2 agrees at 8 bases. The CDR3 sequence is 15 residues long. The junction had 8 bases not matched to a gene; V was cut back by 3 bases and J by 6 bases. Germline V gene sequence: CDR1 SGHRS, CDR2 YFSETQ. CDR3 residues: CASSSRAGEGNEQFF. The DNA of the CDR3 is TGCGCCAGCAGCTCGAGAGCGGGAGAGGGCAATGAGCAGTTCTTC.

The chain combines TRBV5-4 with TRBJ1-2, with a possible D match to TRBD1 (6 bases). Germline V CDR1 and CDR2: SGHNT, YYREEE (reference sequence). V was trimmed by 4 bases and J by 0 bases, leaving 13 bases between them. The length of the CDR3 is 15 residues. In DNA, the CDR3 is TGTGCCAGCAGCCAAACAGGGTTAGCTAACTATGGCTACACCTTC. This codes for CASSQTGLANYGYTF.

The chain combines TRBV6-1 with TRBJ2-2; D not resolved. The CDR3 loop spans 15 amino acids. Trimming pared 10 bases from V and 3 bases from J, leaving 18 bases between. Germline assignment: CDR1 MNHNS and CDR2 SASEGT. CDR3 protein: CAISHKADYTGELFF. The CDR3 bases are TGTGCCATTTCCCATAAGGCGGATTACACCGGGGAGCTGTTTTTT.

The gene calls are TRBV9 and TRBJ2-1; 7 nucleotides agree with TRBD2. CDR3 length equals 16 residues. The V gene end was trimmed by 0 bases and the J gene end by 7 bases; junction bases not matched to a gene: 10. CDR1 is SGDLS and CDR2 is YYNGEE in the germline V gene. The CDR3 nucleotides read TGTGCCAGCAGCGTAGTCCCGTCGGGGGGTGCAAATGAGCAGTTCTTC. Its translation: CASSVVPSGGANEQFF.

The rearrangement links TRBV10-3 to TRBJ1-5, with D possibly matching TRBD1 (6 bases). V dropped 3 bases and J dropped 7 bases, with 10 bases sitting between them. The CDR3 sequence is 13 residues long. The germline V gene has CDR1 ENHRY and CDR2 SYGVKD. In nucleotides, the CDR3 is TGTGCCATCAGTGACCAGGGGAAGCAGCCCCAGCATTTT. This codes for CAISDQGKQPQHF.

The rearrangement uses TRBV13 and TRBJ2-6, with D possibly TRBD1 on 6 matching bases. This CDR3 is built from 17 residues. Germline-derived CDR1 and CDR2 are PRHDT and FYEKMQ (reference sequence). V gave up 4 bases and J gave up 0 bases, with 13 bases separating them. The CDR3 coding sequence is TGTGCCAGCAGCTATATGCTAGGGGGCTCTGGGGCCAACGTCCTGACTTTC. Protein product: CASSYMLGGSGANVLTF.

This rearrangement joins TRBV9 to TRBJ2-1, with D possibly matching TRBD1 (6 bases). CDR1 and CDR2 from the germline V gene are SGDLS and YYNGEE. V dropped 3 bases and J dropped 7 bases, with 20 bases sitting between them. The CDR3 sequence is 16 residues long. The CDR3 DNA reads as TGTGCCAGCAGCGCCTCCGGGACACCCCTGGGAAATGAGCAGTTCTTC. Amino acid sequence: CASSASGTPLGNEQFF.

The chain carries TRBV7-6 and TRBJ2-3; 8 nucleotides match TRBD2. Germline-derived CDR1 and CDR2 are SGHVS and FNYEAQ. The CDR3 contains 18 residues. V was clipped by 5 bases and J by 4 bases; unmatched bases: 17. Here the CDR3 DNA reads TGTGCCAGCAGCAGCAGATACGCCGAGCGGGAGAGAGCAGATACGCAGTATTTT. Its translation: CASSSRYAERERADTQYF.

The J gene is TRBJ2-7, the V gene TRBV2; 7 nucleotides match TRBD2. V was clipped by 6 bases and J by 3 bases; unmatched bases: 5. Germline V gene lookup returns CDR1 SNHLY and CDR2 FYNNEI. The CDR3 length is 13 residues. CDR3 amino acids: CASRPSGLYEQYF. CDR3 sequence (DNA): TGTGCCAGCAGACCTAGCGGCCTCTACGAGCAGTACTTC.

The chain is built from TRBV5-4 and TRBJ2-2; the match to TRBD1 covers 7 bases. The germline gives CDR1 SGHNT, CDR2 YYREEE (reference sequence). Germline trimming cut 0 bases from V and 4 bases from J; bases unmatched to any gene: 6. This CDR3 comprises 16 residues. CDR3 region: CASSLVGQFPTGELFF. CDR3 DNA sequence: TGTGCCAGCAGCTTGGTGGGACAGTTCCCCACCGGGGAGCTGTTTTTT.

The chain carries TRBV27 and TRBJ2-1, with 8 bases identical to TRBD2. V was clipped by 2 bases and J by 8 bases; unmatched bases: 8. The germline CDR1 and CDR2 sequences are MNHEY and SMNVEV (reference sequence). The CDR3 loop spans 15 amino acids. DNA of the CDR3: TGTGCCAGCAGTTTAGTGCGGGAGGTCGGGGATGAGCAGTTCTTC. Its translation: CASSLVREVGDEQFF.

This clone was counted a single time. A single base separates this from a much larger clone, so it may be a read error. The CDR3 loop reads CASTPGDEQYF. DNA of the CDR3: TGTGCCAGCACCCCAGGGGACGAGCAGTACTTC. The chain links TRBV7-9 to TRBJ2-7; TRBD1 might be the D (6 bases). Germline V gives CDR1 SEHNR, CDR2 FQNEAQ (reference sequence). Trimming removed 7 bases from V and 5 bases from J, with 9 bases in between. The CDR3 is 11 amino acids.

This chain uses TRBV5-1 with TRBJ2-3; D not certain. CDR3 length: 14 amino acids. V was cut by 3 bases and J by 5 bases, with 13 bases left in between. Germline-derived CDR1 and CDR2 are SGHRS and YFSETQ. The CDR3 region is CASSSGSTGDTQYF. CDR3 nucleotide sequence: TGCGCCAGCAGCTCCGGGTCGACGGGAGATACGCAGTATTTT.

This chain uses TRBV30 with TRBJ1-6; 8 bases align to TRBD1. Trimming cost V 3 bases and J 10 bases; bases outside gene matches: 8. The CDR3 extends over 14 amino acids. Germline loops: CDR1 GTSNPN, CDR2 SVGIG (reference sequence). The CDR3 protein is CAWRSGQGGSPLHF. The CDR3 bases are TGTGCCTGGAGGAGCGGACAGGGAGGCTCACCCCTCCACTTT.

The chain carries TRBV18 and TRBJ2-5; D is possibly TRBD2 (5 bases). The CDR3 length is 15 residues. Per the germline V gene, CDR1 is KGHSH and CDR2 is LQKENI. The V and J ends lost 1 base and 0 bases respectively, with 9 bases between them. As DNA, the CDR3 is TGTGCCAGCTCACCACTGGGCGGGTACCAAGAGACCCAGTACTTC. As protein: CASSPLGGYQETQYF.

The chain combines TRBV4-3 with TRBJ2-7; 12 bases fit TRBD1. J lost 5 bases, V lost 2 bases, and 7 bases had no gene match. This CDR3 region has 16 residues. CDR1 is LGHNA, CDR2 YSLEER, per germline. The CDR3, as DNA: TGCGCCAGCAGCCAACAACCGGGACAGGGGGCACACGAGCAGTACTTC. It encodes CASSQQPGQGAHEQYF.

This chain joins TRBV7-2 and TRBJ2-5, with TRBD2 as a possible D gene (6 bases). The CDR3 contains 16 residues. V was cut by 1 base and J by 2 bases, with 14 bases left in between. Germline CDR1 and CDR2: SGHTA and FQGNSA. CDR3 sequence (DNA): TGTGCCAGCAGCTTAGGAGGGGTTGCGGGGCAAGAGACCCAGTACTTC. As protein: CASSLGGVAGQETQYF.

At least ten counts were recorded for this clone. The genes are TRBV7-9 and TRBJ1-2; possibly TRBD1 for D (6 bases). This CDR3 has 13 residues. V lost 4 bases and J 6 bases, leaving 12 bases between the germline ends. The germline V gene has CDR1 SEHNR and CDR2 FQNEAQ (reference sequence). CDR3 nucleotides: TGTGCCAGCAGCTGGGTGACAGGCGATGGCTACACCTTC. Its translation is CASSWVTGDGYTF.

J is TRBJ2-1 and V is TRBV5-6, with D possibly matching TRBD2 (5 bases). The germline CDR1 and CDR2 sequences are SGHDT and YYEEEE. The CDR3 has 14 residues. V dropped 5 bases and J dropped 3 bases, with 12 bases sitting between them. The CDR3 sequence: CASSSGLSYNEQFF. CDR3 in DNA: TGTGCCAGCAGTTCCGGACTGAGCTACAATGAGCAGTTCTTC.

The V and J genes are TRBV11-2 and TRBJ2-1; perhaps TRBD1 as D (5 bases). The CDR3 spans 13 residues. Trimming left V 4 bases short and J 3 bases short, with 7 bases between. Germline V gives CDR1 SGHAT, CDR2 FQNNGV. The DNA for the CDR3 is TGTGCCAGCAGCTCTCAGGGCTACAATGAGCAGTTCTTC. It is translated as CASSSQGYNEQFF.

This chain joins TRBV7-8 and TRBJ1-1; no clear D gene. The V gene lost 3 bases and the J gene lost 1 base, with 15 bases spanning the gap. The CDR3 runs 16 residues. CDR1 is SGHVS, CDR2 FQNEAQ, per germline. DNA for the CDR3: TGTGCCAGCAGCTTTCTGCGGTCGGCTAAGAACACTGAAGCTTTCTTT. Protein product: CASSFLRSAKNTEAFF.

V usage is TRBV19 and J usage is TRBJ2-7; weak D call: TRBD1 (5 bases). The germline V and J ends were trimmed by 5 bases and 3 bases, with 20 bases remaining between them. The CDR3 loop spans 16 amino acids. The germline gives CDR1 LNHDA, CDR2 SQIVND (reference sequence). CDR3 region: CASSVVGRGLFYEQYF. CDR3 nucleotide sequence: TGTGCCAGTAGTGTCGTGGGTAGGGGCCTATTCTACGAGCAGTACTTC.

The chain is built from TRBV13 and TRBJ2-1; 8 bases match TRBD1. The germline CDR1 and CDR2 sequences are PRHDT and FYEKMQ (reference sequence). This CDR3 comprises 15 residues. The V and J ends lost 5 bases and 1 base, in that order; junction bases with no gene match: 4. The chain's CDR3 is CASSPGQASYNEQFF. CDR3 sequence (DNA): TGTGCCAGCAGCCCGGGACAGGCGTCCTACAATGAGCAGTTCTTC.

V is TRBV7-2 and J is TRBJ2-7; D is unclear. This CDR3 region has 13 residues. V lost 5 bases, J lost 4 bases, and 12 bases lay in between. Germline CDR1 SGHTA, CDR2 FQGNSA. The CDR3 is CASSREAYYEQYF. The CDR3 nucleotides read TGTGCCAGCAGCCGAGAAGCGTATTACGAGCAGTACTTC.

The chain carries TRBV29-1 and TRBJ2-1, with D perhaps TRBD2 (7 bases). V gave up 1 base and J gave up 8 bases, with 15 bases separating them. The CDR3 length is 14 residues. Germline assignment: CDR1 SQVTM and CDR2 ANQGSEA. Here the CDR3 reads CSVEGRGADYEQFF. As DNA, the CDR3 is TGCAGCGTTGAAGGTCGGGGGGCAGATTATGAGCAGTTCTTC.

The genes are TRBV5-1 and TRBJ2-1; D perhaps matches TRBD2 (5 bases). V was clipped by 0 bases and J by 5 bases, with 9 bases between them. CDR1 and CDR2 from the germline V gene are SGHRS and YFSETQ. The CDR3 is 14 amino acids. CDR3 protein: CASSLGLPDNEQFF. As DNA, the CDR3 is TGCGCCAGCAGCTTGGGACTACCCGACAATGAGCAGTTCTTC.

This rearrangement joins TRBV28 to TRBJ1-4, with 7 nucleotides matching TRBD1. Trimming removed 9 bases from V and 8 bases from J; junction bases left unmatched: 6. The CDR3 consists of 12 residues. Germline V gives CDR1 MDHEN, CDR2 SYDVKM. CDR3: CASKGAGEKLFF. The CDR3 nucleotides are TGTGCCAGTAAGGGGGCGGGGGAAAAACTGTTTTTT.

This chain joins TRBV5-1 and TRBJ1-2; 8 bases align to TRBD1. J gave up 3 bases and V 0 bases, and 7 bases lay outside the gene matches. Germline assignment: CDR1 SGHRS and CDR2 YFSETQ. The CDR3 runs to 16 residues. The CDR3 region is CASSLGGTGMDYGYTF. For the CDR3, the DNA is TGCGCCAGCAGCTTGGGGGGGACAGGAATGGACTATGGCTACACCTTC.

In its sample, this clone was seen once. The rearrangement links TRBV7-2 to TRBJ2-7, with a tentative D call TRBD1 (5 bases). Germline V CDR1 and CDR2: SGHTA, FQGNSA. V was clipped by 0 bases and J by 2 bases, with 11 bases between them. This CDR3 comprises 15 residues. The CDR3 region has the DNA TGTGCCAGCAGCTTAGCCCGGACAATAACCTACGAGCAGTACTTC. It yields the protein CASSLARTITYEQYF.

The rearrangement uses TRBV9 and TRBJ1-2, with 10 positions matching TRBD1. Germline V lookup: CDR1 SGDLS, CDR2 YYNGEE. The CDR3 is 15 residues long. Trimming at V came to 2 bases and at J to 4 bases, leaving 5 bases not matched to a gene. In nucleotides, the CDR3 is TGTGCCAGCAGCGTCCGGGACAGGGGTCTCTATGGCTACACCTTC. As protein: CASSVRDRGLYGYTF.